These T cell receptor beta chains were read from a single sample in a study of blood T cell repertoires in COVID-19. The table came from immunoSEQ multiplex PCR; TCRdb's copy has only in-frame clones and leaves some out. Among approximately 59,000 clones listed, around 80% were seen once. Sequences were obtained from peripheral blood. The receptors derive from a man older than 75 with acute or convalescent COVID-19. Both conserved end residues are trimmed from each CDR3. Each record gives: clone size, V gene, J gene, CDR3 protein. Clone size appears in some rows only: once, few, many, or a class for an expanded clone.

abundance: -
v_gene: TRBV18
j_gene: TRBJ2-2
CDR3aa: ASSPRQNTGELF

abundance: -
v_gene: TRBV2
j_gene: TRBJ1-4
CDR3aa: ASRRQYNEKLF

abundance: few
v_gene: TRBV4-2
j_gene: TRBJ1-6
CDR3aa: ASSQTTGGGSPLH

abundance: -
v_gene: TRBV5-8
j_gene: TRBJ1-3
CDR3aa: ASSFGDSGNTIY

abundance: -
v_gene: TRBV2
j_gene: TRBJ1-4
CDR3aa: ASSLGGRPNEKLF

abundance: once
v_gene: TRBV7-3
j_gene: TRBJ2-5
CDR3aa: ASSSLAGDRETQY

abundance: -
v_gene: TRBV19
j_gene: TRBJ1-2
CDR3aa: ASGRDNSKDGYT

abundance: -
v_gene: TRBV7-2
j_gene: TRBJ2-7
CDR3aa: ASSLGGVLSYEQY

abundance: once
v_gene: TRBV2
j_gene: TRBJ2-2
CDR3aa: ASSERLGGSAGELF

abundance: -
v_gene: TRBV11-3
j_gene: TRBJ2-1
CDR3aa: ASSSGTGDYEQF

abundance: -
v_gene: TRBV6-5
j_gene: TRBJ1-3
CDR3aa: ASSFGQGSGNTIY

abundance: -
v_gene: TRBV5-6
j_gene: TRBJ2-3
CDR3aa: ASSAGLAGPDTQY

abundance: few
v_gene: TRBV9
j_gene: TRBJ1-4
CDR3aa: ASSSIRGEGEKLF

abundance: -
v_gene: TRBV2
j_gene: TRBJ2-3
CDR3aa: ASSGGRSSTDTQY

abundance: -
v_gene: TRBV3-1/TRBV3-2
j_gene: TRBJ2-5
CDR3aa: ASSPEGEETQY

abundance: -
v_gene: TRBV7-2
j_gene: TRBJ2-5
CDR3aa: ASSLAPEVRTQY

abundance: -
v_gene: TRBV7-2
j_gene: TRBJ2-5
CDR3aa: ASSLGGIAGGPGQETQY

abundance: medium-sized
v_gene: TRBV7-9
j_gene: TRBJ2-3
CDR3aa: ASSLLQGHNADTQY

abundance: -
v_gene: TRBV16
j_gene: TRBJ1-1
CDR3aa: ASSRRGGQEAF

abundance: -
v_gene: TRBV7-2
j_gene: TRBJ2-1
CDR3aa: ASSQDRGDYNEQF

abundance: -
v_gene: TRBV27
j_gene: TRBJ2-6
CDR3aa: ASSLAGSGANVLT

abundance: few
v_gene: TRBV27
j_gene: TRBJ2-5
CDR3aa: ASSSLFRVTGETQY

abundance: -
v_gene: TRBV18
j_gene: TRBJ2-5
CDR3aa: ASSAGTGGTGETQY

abundance: -
v_gene: TRBV6-4
j_gene: TRBJ2-2
CDR3aa: ASSEWQGASGELF

abundance: -
v_gene: TRBV6-5
j_gene: TRBJ2-7
CDR3aa: ASSMTRGLVGEQY

abundance: -
v_gene: TRBV6-5
j_gene: TRBJ1-2
CDR3aa: ASSSIPGTLGGYT

abundance: -
v_gene: TRBV7-2
j_gene: TRBJ2-3
CDR3aa: ASSWGGTDTQY

abundance: few
v_gene: TRBV25-1
j_gene: TRBJ1-2
CDR3aa: ASSGTGARYGYT

abundance: -
v_gene: TRBV19
j_gene: TRBJ2-7
CDR3aa: ASSTAGTSSSYEQY

abundance: -
v_gene: TRBV28
j_gene: TRBJ2-6
CDR3aa: ASGTRGLGANVLT

abundance: -
v_gene: TRBV20-1
j_gene: TRBJ2-1
CDR3aa: RVEQGDEQF

abundance: -
v_gene: TRBV19
j_gene: TRBJ1-5
CDR3aa: ASSTRQGFNQPQH

abundance: -
v_gene: TRBV5-4
j_gene: TRBJ2-7
CDR3aa: ASTTSGRAPEQY

abundance: few
v_gene: TRBV24-1
j_gene: TRBJ2-5
CDR3aa: ATSDFGLAGNQETQY

abundance: -
v_gene: TRBV5-8
j_gene: TRBJ1-3
CDR3aa: ASSNRGNTIY

abundance: few
v_gene: TRBV7-2
j_gene: TRBJ2-5
CDR3aa: ASSLQETQY

abundance: -
v_gene: TRBV5-1
j_gene: TRBJ2-1
CDR3aa: ASSLATSGYNEQF

abundance: -
v_gene: TRBV19
j_gene: TRBJ2-7
CDR3aa: ASSMSGLLEQY

abundance: -
v_gene: TRBV7-3
j_gene: TRBJ2-1
CDR3aa: ASSLMRGVGSDEQF

abundance: -
v_gene: TRBV10-3
j_gene: TRBJ1-6
CDR3aa: AISNGVESPLH

abundance: -
v_gene: TRBV9
j_gene: TRBJ2-5
CDR3aa: ASSFGTEETQY

abundance: -
v_gene: TRBV7-9
j_gene: TRBJ2-7
CDR3aa: ASSLVWGGSGAGSEQY

abundance: -
v_gene: TRBV7-2
j_gene: TRBJ1-1
CDR3aa: ASSSRGLGNTEAF

abundance: -
v_gene: TRBV9
j_gene: TRBJ1-1
CDR3aa: ASSVEGSNTEAF

abundance: -
v_gene: TRBV7-2
j_gene: TRBJ1-5
CDR3aa: ASSYGQGSNQPQH

abundance: -
v_gene: TRBV18
j_gene: TRBJ2-1
CDR3aa: ASSQTVDEQF

abundance: -
v_gene: TRBV2
j_gene: TRBJ2-5
CDR3aa: ASSATSGSGETQY

abundance: -
v_gene: TRBV19
j_gene: TRBJ1-2
CDR3aa: ASSSLPGSYGYT

abundance: -
v_gene: TRBV5-6
j_gene: TRBJ2-5
CDR3aa: ASSLVGARGVETQY

abundance: -
v_gene: TRBV18
j_gene: TRBJ2-5
CDR3aa: ASSPAGGGETQY

abundance: -
v_gene: TRBV5-3
j_gene: TRBJ1-1
CDR3aa: ATAWGVTEAF

abundance: -
v_gene: TRBV7-2
j_gene: TRBJ1-2
CDR3aa: ASRQTPGTGVGYT

abundance: once
v_gene: TRBV5-5
j_gene: TRBJ2-7
CDR3aa: ASSRGRVGNEQY

abundance: -
v_gene: TRBV14
j_gene: TRBJ1-2
CDR3aa: ASSPIGTPGYT